This entry lists 28 T cell receptor beta chains sequenced from one sample in a study of blood T cell repertoires in COVID-19. Some clones are missing from TCRdb's copy, which holds only in-frame ones; the method was immunoSEQ multiplex PCR. The repertoire consists of about 210,000 clones, with 75% to 90% occurring once and the leading ten covering less than 7%. Sample: peripheral blood. These receptors were taken from a man aged 55 to 70 with acute or convalescent COVID-19.

The J gene is TRBJ1-2, the V gene TRBV12-5, with TRBD1 identical over 10 bases. The CDR3 consists of 18 residues. Looked up from germline, CDR1 is LGHNT and CDR2 is FRNRAP. The V segment lost 0 bases and the J segment 8 bases; nucleotides outside the gene matches: 15. The CDR3 DNA sequence: TGTGCTAGTGGTTTGGTTGTGAGCGGAGACAGGGGGCTAGGGGGCTACACCTTC. Its translation is CASGLVVSGDRGLGGYTF.

The chain joins TRBV30 to TRBJ1-6; 7 bases agree with TRBD1. Germline CDR1 GTSNPN, CDR2 SVGIG (reference sequence). Trimming removed 3 bases from V and 7 bases from J; junction bases left unmatched: 0. The CDR3 has 12 amino acids. CDR3 DNA: TGTGCCTGGAGGACAGGGAATTCACCCCTCCACTTT. Its protein is CAWRTGNSPLHF.

The chain recombines TRBV6-4 with TRBJ2-1; TRBD2 matches at 10 bases. The CDR3 has 15 residues. Trimming cost V 4 bases and J 7 bases; bases outside gene matches: 7. In germline, CDR1 is MRHNA, CDR2 SNTAGT. The CDR3 reads CASSAEAGGWNEQFF. In DNA, the CDR3 is TGTGCCAGCAGTGCAGAAGCGGGGGGGTGGAATGAGCAGTTCTTC.

The sample holds a few counts of this clone. The chain is built from TRBV5-1 and TRBJ1-2; D unclear. Germline values: CDR1 SGHRS, CDR2 YFSETQ. The CDR3 is made up of 13 amino acids. With 4 bases removed from V and 8 bases from J, the gap between germline ends came to 15 bases. CDR3 in DNA: TGCGCCAGCAGCAGGACTCACCTCGGGGGCTACACCTTC. Translated: CASSRTHLGGYTF.

The V and J genes are TRBV20-1 and TRBJ1-2; no clear D. With 3 bases removed from V and 3 bases from J, the gap between germline ends came to 14 bases. The CDR3 runs 14 residues. Germline V gives CDR1 DFQATT, CDR2 SNEGSKA (reference sequence). In DNA, the CDR3 is TGCAGTGCTAGTTCTATGCAGGCCTACTATGGCTACACCTTC. Translation gives CSASSMQAYYGYTF.

The V gene is TRBV4-1, the J gene TRBJ2-5; D is unresolved. CDR1 and CDR2 from the germline V gene are MGHRA and YSYEKL. The V end was cut by 0 bases, the J end by 5 bases, with 7 bases between. This CDR3 region has 13 residues. The CDR3 DNA reads TGCGCCAGCAGCCAAGATTTCTCGGAGACCCAGTACTTC. It codes for CASSQDFSETQYF.

This sequence joins TRBV3-1 (or the pseudogene TRBV3-2) and TRBJ1-6; TRBD1 matches 7 bases. The length of the CDR3 is 14 residues. Germline V gives CDR1 LGHDT, CDR2 YNNKEL (reference sequence). J was trimmed by 8 bases and V by 6 bases; bases with no gene match: 7. The CDR3, as DNA: TGTGCCAGCAGTTCCGGGACAGATTATTCACCCCTCCACTTT. Protein sequence: CASSSGTDYSPLHF.

The chain employs TRBV5-1 and TRBJ1-6; no clear D gene. V was cut by 5 bases and J by 9 bases, with 6 bases left in between. The CDR3 contains 11 residues. The germline V gene encodes CDR1 SGHRS and CDR2 YFSETQ. CDR3 residues: CASRPGSPLHF. The CDR3 DNA reads TGCGCCAGCAGACCGGGTTCACCCCTCCACTTT. Based on the CDR3 plus reference TRBV5-1 and TRBJ1-6, the full variable domain is KAGVTQTPRYLIKTRGQQVTLSCSPISGHRSVSWYQQTPGQGLQFLFEYFSETQRNKGNFPGRFSGRQFSNSRSEMNVSTLELGDSALYLCASRPGSPLHFGNGTRLTVT.

Only one count was recorded for this clone. This chain uses TRBV27 with TRBJ2-5, with D possibly being TRBD2 (6 bases). V lost 5 bases to trimming and J lost 1 base, with 14 bases between them. In germline, CDR1 is MNHEY, CDR2 SMNVEV (reference sequence). The CDR3 totals 15 residues. The CDR3 is CASSTTGLLQETQYF. The CDR3 bases are TGTGCCAGCAGTACTACGGGACTCCTCCAAGAGACCCAGTACTTC.

The chain carries TRBV4-1 and TRBJ2-1; 16 positions agree with TRBD2. CDR1 is MGHRA, CDR2 YSYEKL, per germline. V shed 2 bases and J 8 bases; nucleotides not matched to a gene: 12. This CDR3 has 19 amino acids. This CDR3 is CASSQRGTSGRASGDEQFF. DNA for the CDR3: TGCGCCAGCAGCCAAAGAGGGACTAGCGGGAGGGCCAGTGGGGATGAGCAGTTCTTC.

The gene calls are TRBV6-5 and TRBJ1-2; 7 nucleotides match TRBD1. The CDR3 runs 15 residues. V shed 7 bases and J 4 bases; nucleotides not matched to a gene: 12. Germline assignment: CDR1 MNHEY and CDR2 SVGAGI. The CDR3 bases are TGTGCCAGCAAGGGGGCGGCAGGGGGAGCCTATGGCTACACCTTC. This gives the protein CASKGAAGGAYGYTF.

This chain links TRBV6-1 with TRBJ1-3, with a tentative D call TRBD1 (5 bases). V dropped 2 bases and J dropped 2 bases, with 7 bases sitting between them. This CDR3 spans 14 amino acids. Germline V gives CDR1 MNHNS, CDR2 SASEGT. The CDR3 protein is CASSEQGAGNTIYF. DNA for the CDR3: TGTGCCAGCAGTGAACAGGGTGCTGGAAACACCATATATTTT.

This chain links TRBV9 with TRBJ2-2, with TRBD2 matching over 8 bases. The CDR3 is 16 amino acids. After removal of 0 bases from V and 0 bases from J, the junction contained 1 base not matched to a gene. Germline CDR1 is SGDLS and CDR2 is YYNGEE. The CDR3 DNA sequence: TGTGCCAGCAGCGTAGCTAGCGGGTCGAACACCGGGGAGCTGTTTTTT. Its protein is CASSVASGSNTGELFF.

V and J are TRBV20-1 and TRBJ2-5; D gene ambiguous. Germline V gene data show CDR1 as DFQATT and CDR2 as SNEGSKA (reference sequence). Trimming took 5 bases from V and 5 from J, leaving 9 bases between them. This CDR3 is built from 11 residues. The CDR3 coding sequence is TGCAGTGCTCAACTTAGCGAGACCCAGTACTTC. Encoded protein: CSAQLSETQYF.

The chain carries TRBV11-2 and TRBJ2-5; no clear D gene. V shed 3 bases and J shed 4 bases, with 9 bases lying between them. This CDR3 is 13 amino acids long. Germline V gene data show CDR1 as SGHAT and CDR2 as FQNNGV. This CDR3 is CASSFSSRETQYF. The CDR3 region has the DNA TGTGCCAGCAGCTTCTCGAGTAGAGAGACCCAGTACTTC.

Only a few counts were recorded for this clone. The chain recombines TRBV6-2 or TRBV6-3 with TRBJ1-1; 8 bases are shared with TRBD1. Trimming at V came to 2 bases and at J to 10 bases, leaving 12 bases not matched to a gene. The CDR3 totals 15 residues. Germline-derived CDR1 and CDR2 are MNHEY and SVGEGT. CDR3 coding DNA: TGTGCCAGCAGTTACCTTACTCAGGGGGCGAGATCAGCTTTCTTT. Its protein is CASSYLTQGARSAFF.

The rearrangement uses TRBV12-3 or TRBV12-4 and TRBJ1-2; D uncertain. This CDR3 is built from 11 residues. Trimming stripped 4 bases from V and 9 bases from J, with 9 bases between. The CDR3 loop reads CASSWSSRYTF. The CDR3 DNA is TGTGCCAGCAGTTGGTCAAGCCGCTACACCTTC.

The chain carries TRBV7-9 and TRBJ1-5, with D perhaps TRBD1 (6 bases). V lost 0 bases and J 6 bases, leaving 9 bases between the germline ends. The CDR3 sequence is 14 residues long. Germline CDR1 SEHNR, CDR2 FQNEAQ (reference sequence). The chain's CDR3 is CASSLAGGLQPQHF. The CDR3 bases are TGTGCCAGCAGCTTAGCTGGGGGCCTTCAGCCCCAGCATTTT.

The rearrangement uses TRBV5-6 and TRBJ1-2; 9 positions agree with TRBD1. The CDR3 is 18 amino acids. Germline loops: CDR1 SGHDT, CDR2 YYEEEE. V dropped 0 bases and J dropped 6; count of bases not matched to a gene: 15. CDR3 protein: CASSLGKERDRVVNGYTF. The CDR3 DNA reads TGTGCCAGCAGCTTGGGGAAGGAACGGGACAGGGTCGTTAATGGCTACACCTTC. Full variable domain (rest looked up from reference TRBV5-6 and TRBJ1-2): DAGVTQSPTHLIKTRGQQVTLRCSPKSGHDTVSWYQQALGQGPQFIFQYYEEEERQRGNFPDRFSGHQFPNYSSELNVNALLLGDSALYLCASSLGKERDRVVNGYTFGSGTRLTVV.

The chain combines TRBV10-3 with TRBJ1-1; 8 nucleotides line up with TRBD1. From germline, CDR1 is ENHRY and CDR2 SYGVKD. This CDR3 is built from 16 residues. V lost 4 bases and J lost 6; bases outside the gene matches: 13. In DNA form, the CDR3 reads TGTGCCATCAGTGGGGGACCGGGACAGGCGTCCCCTGAAGCTTTCTTT. Amino acid sequence: CAISGGPGQASPEAFF.

CDR3 sequence: CASSGRSGISYNEQFF. DNA for the CDR3: TGTGCCAGCAGTGGCCGAAGCGGGATATCCTACAATGAGCAGTTCTTC. V is TRBV2 and J is TRBJ2-1, with 7 positions matching TRBD2. Unmatched junction bases numbered 7, after V lost 4 bases and J lost 1 base. Germline V CDR1 and CDR2: SNHLY, FYNNEI. The CDR3 covers 16 residues. Full variable domain (remainder filled in from reference TRBV2 and TRBJ2-1): EPEVTQTPSHQVTQMGQEVILRCVPISNHLYFYWYRQILGQKVEFLVSFYNNEISEKSEIFDDQFSVERPDGSNFTLKIRSTKLEDSAMYFCASSGRSGISYNEQFFGPGTRLTVL.

This clone was detected once. The chain links TRBV2 to TRBJ2-2, with D possibly being TRBD2 (6 bases). Trimming cost V 5 bases and J 3 bases, with 10 bases left between them. The length of the CDR3 is 14 residues. CDR1 SNHLY and CDR2 FYNNEI come from the germline V gene. Here the CDR3 reads CASSPRDDTGELFF. DNA of the CDR3: TGTGCCAGCAGTCCGCGGGACGACACCGGGGAGCTGTTTTTT.

The genes are TRBV7-3 and TRBJ1-3; a weak D match, TRBD1 (6 bases). CDR1 and CDR2 from the germline V gene are SGHTA and FQGTGA. V was cut by 4 bases and J by 1 base, with 17 bases left in between. The CDR3 has 17 residues. This chain's CDR3 is CASSSSSTGKSGNTIYF. CDR3 coding DNA: TGTGCCAGCAGCTCCTCCTCCACAGGGAAATCTGGAAACACCATATATTTT.

V and J are TRBV6-5 and TRBJ2-7; D is perhaps TRBD1 (5 bases). Germline loops: CDR1 MNHEY, CDR2 SVGAGI. The CDR3 runs to 15 residues. V was shortened by 0 bases and J by 6 bases, with 15 bases between the two germline ends. CDR3 DNA: TGTGCCAGCAGTTACTCGAGTGAAAGGGGTTCCGAGCAGTACTTC. It yields the protein CASSYSSERGSEQYF.

This clone was seen more than once but under ten times. This chain links TRBV3-1 (or the pseudogene TRBV3-2) with TRBJ2-4; D might be TRBD1 (6 bases). The CDR3 runs to 17 residues. Deletions cut 2 bases from V and 0 bases from J, with 14 bases between. From germline, CDR1 is LGHDT and CDR2 YNNKEL (reference sequence). The CDR3 region has the DNA TGTGCCAGCAGCCAACTTGGCAGGGGATTAGCCAAAAACATTCAGTACTTC. Amino acids: CASSQLGRGLAKNIQYF.

This chain joins TRBV19 and TRBJ2-3; maybe TRBD2 (5 bases). The CDR3 is 15 amino acids. CDR1 and CDR2 from the germline V gene are LNHDA and SQIVND (reference sequence). V was cut by 5 bases and J by 0 bases, with 12 bases left in between. As DNA, the CDR3 is TGTGCCAGTAGTTCCATAGCGCATAGCACAGATACGCAGTATTTT. Translating it yields CASSSIAHSTDTQYF. The entire variable domain, with the rest obtained from reference TRBV19 and TRBJ2-3, is as follows: DGGITQSPKYLFRKEGQNVTLSCEQNLNHDAMYWYRQDPGQGLRLIYYSQIVNDFQKGDIAEGYSVSREKKESFPLTVTSAQKNPTAFYLCASSSIAHSTDTQYFGPGTRLTVL.

The chain employs TRBV6-1 and TRBJ1-5, with 10 positions matching TRBD1. CDR1 and CDR2 from the germline V gene are MNHNS and SASEGT. The ends lost 2 bases at V and 4 bases at J; junction bases unmatched: 11. CDR3 size: 18 residues. CDR3 DNA sequence: TGTGCCAGCAGTGAACTTCGGCCCGGACAGGGGGGGAATCAGCCCCAGCATTTT. Translation: CASSELRPGQGGNQPQHF.

The chain recombines TRBV12-5 with TRBJ2-7, with 8 bases lining up with TRBD1. This CDR3 spans 15 amino acids. Germline CDR1 reads LGHNT; CDR2 reads FRNRAP. V trimming: 0 bases; J trimming: 3 bases; junction bases outside the gene matches: 4. The CDR3: CASGLVAGQVYEQYF. In DNA, the CDR3 is TGTGCTAGTGGTTTGGTCGCGGGACAGGTCTACGAGCAGTACTTC.